This entry lists 11 T cell receptor beta chains sequenced from one sample in a study of blood T cell repertoires in COVID-19. TCRdb's copy holds only in-frame clones and misses some; the assay was immunoSEQ multiplex PCR. The sample has tens of thousands of clones; roughly four fifths are singletons. The sequenced sample consisted of peripheral blood. The receptors come from a human donor in a cohort sampled during active COVID-19.

This sequence joins TRBV10-3 and TRBJ2-5; TRBD2 matches 11 bases. V dropped 6 bases and J dropped 1; count of bases not matched to a gene: 4. In germline, CDR1 is ENHRY, CDR2 SYGVKD. The CDR3 covers 15 residues. CDR3 nucleotide sequence: TGTGCCATCAGATCTAGCGGGGGGACCCAAGAGACCCAGTACTTC. It specifies CAIRSSGGTQETQYF.

The chain links TRBV5-6 to TRBJ1-5; 11 bases line up with TRBD1. CDR3 length: 17 residues. The junction had 5 bases not matched to a gene; V was cut back by 0 bases and J by 3 bases. Germline V CDR1 and CDR2: SGHDT, YYEEEE. CDR3 region: CASSLGGQGVPNQPQHF. The CDR3 region has the DNA TGTGCCAGCAGCTTGGGGGGACAGGGGGTCCCCAATCAGCCCCAGCATTTT.

CDR3 nucleotides: TGTGCCAGCTCACCATTAAGCACAGATACGCAGTATTTT. Translation: CASSPLSTDTQYF. V and J are TRBV18 and TRBJ2-3, with D unresolved. The germline gives CDR1 KGHSH, CDR2 LQKENI. With 2 bases removed from V and 0 bases from J, the gap between germline ends came to 3 bases. The CDR3 is made up of 13 amino acids. Looking up the rest from reference TRBV18 and TRBJ2-3 gives the full variable domain: NAGVMQNPRHLVRRRGQEARLRCSPMKGHSHVYWYRQLPEEGLKFMVYLQKENIIDESGMPKERFSAEFPKEGPSILRIQQVVRGDSAAYFCASSPLSTDTQYFGPGTRLTVL.

This sequence joins TRBV6-5 and TRBJ1-1; D is undetermined. The V gene's germline CDR1 is MNHEY and CDR2 SVGAGI. Trimming cost V 1 base and J 4 bases, with 10 bases left between them. The CDR3 loop spans 14 amino acids. The CDR3 region is CASSYLKAGTEAFF. The CDR3 nucleotides are TGTGCCAGCAGTTACTTAAAGGCGGGCACTGAAGCTTTCTTT.

This clone was observed a handful of times. The chain is built from TRBV19 and TRBJ1-5, with 7 positions matching TRBD1. Germline-derived CDR1 and CDR2 are LNHDA and SQIVND (reference sequence). Losses at the gene ends were 5 bases for V and 0 bases for J; bases not matched to a gene: 7. The CDR3 contains 16 residues. The DNA for the CDR3 is TGTGCCAGTAGTCTCGACAGGGTACGTAGCAATCAGCCCCAGCATTTT. Its translation is CASSLDRVRSNQPQHF.

This clone was seen a single time. This rearrangement joins TRBV6-5 to TRBJ1-5; 9 bases map to TRBD1. The CDR3 spans 14 residues. V shed 5 bases and J 4 bases; nucleotides not matched to a gene: 3. Germline CDR1 MNHEY, CDR2 SVGAGI. The CDR3 region has the DNA TGTGCCAGCAGTACGGACAGGGGAAATCAGCCCCAGCATTTT. Translation: CASSTDRGNQPQHF.

This clone occurred once. V is TRBV6-5 and J is TRBJ2-1, with a weak D call TRBD1 (5 bases). CDR1 and CDR2 (germline): MNHEY, SVGAGI. The CDR3 has 14 residues. With 5 bases removed from V and 1 base from J, the gap between germline ends came to 9 bases. CDR3 in amino acids: CASSQTESYNEQFF. The CDR3 nucleotides are TGTGCCAGCAGTCAGACAGAATCCTACAATGAGCAGTTCTTC.

This clone was detected only once. The chain links TRBV7-6 to TRBJ1-2; D gene uncertain. CDR1 and CDR2 (germline): SGHVS, FNYEAQ. Trimming took off 0 bases at V and 1 base at J, with 15 bases between the two ends. The CDR3 runs 17 residues. The CDR3 is CASSLALDGSSNYGYTF. DNA of the CDR3: TGTGCCAGCAGCTTAGCGCTAGACGGGAGCAGTAACTATGGCTACACCTTC.

The chain links TRBV7-2 to TRBJ1-2, with TRBD1 as a possible D gene (6 bases). CDR3 length: 14 residues. V was cut by 8 bases and J by 7 bases, with 20 bases left in between. CDR1 is SGHTA, CDR2 FQGNSA, per germline. CDR3 protein: CASELMRGGFGYTF. In DNA form, the CDR3 reads TGTGCCAGCGAACTGATGAGGGGGGGTTTTGGCTACACCTTC.

The gene calls are TRBV7-2 and TRBJ2-3; a possible D gene is TRBD2 (6 bases). This CDR3 comprises 17 residues. CDR1 is SGHTA, CDR2 FQGNSA, per germline. V was cut by 3 bases and J by 2 bases, with 18 bases left in between. The CDR3 is CASSFLSSLAYTDTQYF. DNA for the CDR3: TGTGCCAGCAGCTTCCTCAGTTCTCTAGCGTACACAGATACGCAGTATTTT. Full variable domain (rest looked up from reference TRBV7-2 and TRBJ2-3): GAGVSQSPSNKVTEKGKDVELRCDPISGHTALYWYRQSLGQGLEFLIYFQGNSAPDKSGLPSDRFSAERTGGSVSTLTIQRTQQEDSAVYLCASSFLSSLAYTDTQYFGPGTRLTVL.

This clone appeared a few times. The chain is built from TRBV10-1 and TRBJ2-7; 10 bases line up with TRBD2. The CDR3 spans 16 residues. Germline trimming cut 3 bases from V and 6 bases from J; bases unmatched to any gene: 11. Germline V lookup: CDR1 WNHNN, CDR2 SYGVQD (reference sequence). The CDR3 bases are TGCGCCAGCAGTGATGCTCCGGGACTAGCGCCTCCCGAGCAGTACGTC. Translated, it gives CASSDAPGLAPPEQYV.